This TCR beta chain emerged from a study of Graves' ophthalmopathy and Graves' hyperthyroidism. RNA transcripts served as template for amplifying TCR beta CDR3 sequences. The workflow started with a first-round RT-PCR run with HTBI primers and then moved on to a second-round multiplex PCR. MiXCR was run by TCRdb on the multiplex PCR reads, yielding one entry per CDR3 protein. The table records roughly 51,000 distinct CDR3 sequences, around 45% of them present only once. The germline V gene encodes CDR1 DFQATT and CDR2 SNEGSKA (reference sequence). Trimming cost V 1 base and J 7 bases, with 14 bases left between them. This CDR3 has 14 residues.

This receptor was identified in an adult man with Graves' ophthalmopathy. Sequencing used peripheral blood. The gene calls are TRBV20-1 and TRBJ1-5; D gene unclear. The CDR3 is CSARASIYGQPQHF. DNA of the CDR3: TGCAGTGCTAGAGCGAGTATTTATGGGCAGCCCCAGCATTTT.